What follows are 22 T cell receptor beta chains derived from one specimen sequenced in a study of blood T cell repertoires in COVID-19. Clones were read by immunoSEQ multiplex PCR, and TCRdb kept only the in-frame ones, dropping some. The data hold some 66,000 clones, with approximately 93% observed a single time. The specimen sequenced was peripheral blood. Every receptor here comes from a man in his 70s with active COVID-19.

This chain links TRBV2 with TRBJ1-5; TRBD1 matches at 8 bases. This CDR3 is built from 13 residues. Germline lookup yields CDR1 SNHLY and CDR2 FYNNEI. V gave up 6 bases and J gave up 9 bases; unmatched junction bases: 7. The CDR3 spells CASSDRGLRPQHF. The CDR3 nucleotides are TGTGCCAGCAGCGACAGGGGACTTCGGCCCCAGCATTTT. Full variable domain (outside the CDR3, taken from reference TRBV2 and TRBJ1-5): EPEVTQTPSHQVTQMGQEVILRCVPISNHLYFYWYRQILGQKVEFLVSFYNNEISEKSEIFDDQFSVERPDGSNFTLKIRSTKLEDSAMYFCASSDRGLRPQHFGDGTRLSIL.

The CDR3 spells CAIYRAETGELFF. Written as DNA, the CDR3 is TGTGCCATCTACAGAGCTGAGACCGGGGAGCTGTTTTTT. The chain couples TRBV6-5 to TRBJ2-2, with D hard to call. V shed 10 bases and J shed 5 bases, with 14 bases lying between them. This CDR3 comprises 13 residues. Germline loops: CDR1 MNHEY, CDR2 SVGAGI.

CDR3 loop: CASSVGTGSTDTQYF. The CDR3 region has the DNA TGTGCCAGCAGCGTTGGGACAGGTAGCACAGATACGCAGTATTTT. The rearrangement uses TRBV11-2 and TRBJ2-3; 8 nucleotides align to TRBD1. Germline loops: CDR1 SGHAT, CDR2 FQNNGV. The ends lost 5 bases at V and 0 bases at J; junction bases unmatched: 4. The CDR3 has 15 residues.

This clone was counted once. The CDR3 bases are TGTGCCGCCTGGGGCAGGAGCACAGATACGCAGTATTTT. Translation gives CAAWGRSTDTQYF. V usage is TRBV6-5 and J usage is TRBJ2-3, with D possibly matching TRBD1 (5 bases). This CDR3 region has 13 residues. Germline CDR1 MNHEY, CDR2 SVGAGI. V was clipped by 11 bases and J by 0 bases, with 12 bases between them.

The V and J genes are TRBV18 and TRBJ2-3; D possibly corresponds to TRBD1 (6 bases). This CDR3 is 15 amino acids long. V lost 3 bases to trimming and J lost 5 bases, with 15 bases between them. Germline values: CDR1 KGHSH, CDR2 LQKENI. CDR3 region: CASSPGTISGDTQYF. Written as DNA, the CDR3 is TGTGCCAGCTCACCCGGGACAATTTCAGGAGATACGCAGTATTTT.

This chain connects TRBV2 to TRBJ2-7, with 7 positions matching TRBD1. The V gene's germline CDR1 is SNHLY and CDR2 FYNNEI. The CDR3 totals 13 residues. J was trimmed by 4 bases and V by 3 bases; bases with no gene match: 3. The CDR3 bases are TGTGCCAGCAGTGACTGGGACAGATACGAGCAGTACTTC. Protein product: CASSDWDRYEQYF.

This chain links TRBV7-3 with TRBJ2-3, with TRBD1 identical over 7 bases. Trimming at V came to 3 bases and at J to 0 bases, leaving 3 bases not matched to a gene. This CDR3 region has 15 residues. Germline V gene lookup returns CDR1 SGHTA and CDR2 FQGTGA. The CDR3 is CASSFRGQSTDTQYF. DNA of the CDR3: TGTGCCAGCAGCTTTAGGGGACAGAGCACAGATACGCAGTATTTT. Full variable domain (outside the CDR3, taken from reference TRBV7-3 and TRBJ2-3): GAGVSQTPSNKVTEKGKYVELRCDPISGHTALYWYRQSLGQGPEFLIYFQGTGAADDSGLPNDRFFAVRPEGSVSTLKIQRTERGDSAVYLCASSFRGQSTDTQYFGPGTRLTVL.

The chain links TRBV29-1 to TRBJ2-1, with D perhaps matching TRBD1 (6 bases). This CDR3 has 12 amino acids. Deletions cut 4 bases from V and 7 bases from J, with 11 bases between. The germline V gene encodes CDR1 SQVTM and CDR2 ANQGSEA. The CDR3 DNA follows: TGCAGCGTTGGGGTAGGGGGAAATGAGCAGTTCTTC. It specifies CSVGVGGNEQFF.

The chain carries TRBV28 and TRBJ2-7; D perhaps matches TRBD1 (6 bases). Germline V CDR1 and CDR2: MDHEN, SYDVKM. CDR3 length equals 12 residues. V lost 7 bases and J lost 2, with 9 bases in between. CDR3 DNA sequence: TGTGCCAGCAACCGGGACACCTACGAGCAGTACGTC. Its protein is CASNRDTYEQYV.

This chain joins TRBV7-3 and TRBJ1-1; weak D call: TRBD1 (5 bases). The CDR3 runs 14 residues. V was trimmed by 5 bases and J by 1 base, leaving 11 bases between them. Germline CDR1 is SGHTA and CDR2 is FQGTGA. CDR3 DNA: TGTGCCAGCAGCACCCAGGGTGGGAACACTGAAGCTTTCTTT. Protein product: CASSTQGGNTEAFF.

This chain uses TRBV19 with TRBJ1-5, with 8 bases aligning to TRBD1. The J segment lost 3 bases and the V segment lost 4 bases, leaving 5 bases of the junction unmatched. In germline, CDR1 is LNHDA, CDR2 SQIVND (reference sequence). The CDR3 length is 15 residues. CDR3 loop: CASSTGQGFNQPQHF. The CDR3 coding sequence is TGTGCCAGTAGTACCGGACAGGGTTTCAATCAGCCCCAGCATTTT.

The V call is TRBV18, the J call TRBJ2-3; possibly TRBD2 for D (6 bases). Germline CDR1 reads KGHSH; CDR2 reads LQKENI. V was clipped by 6 bases and J by 6 bases, with 10 bases between them. This CDR3 region has 12 residues. CDR3 coding DNA: TGTGCCAGCTCGACGGGGGTTGATACGCAGTATTTT. It is translated as CASSTGVDTQYF.

The chain is built from TRBV11-3 and TRBJ2-7, with 7 bases fitting TRBD1. V dropped 5 bases and J dropped 6; count of bases not matched to a gene: 13. The CDR3 covers 15 residues. Germline V lookup: CDR1 SGHNT, CDR2 YENEEA. This chain's CDR3 is CASSALGQAGREQYF. In nucleotides, the CDR3 is TGTGCCAGCAGCGCTTTAGGACAGGCCGGTCGCGAGCAGTACTTC.

This chain links TRBV29-1 with TRBJ2-1; possibly TRBD2 for D (6 bases). V was clipped by 5 bases and J by 4 bases, with 21 bases between them. The CDR3 loop spans 16 amino acids. Germline V gives CDR1 SQVTM, CDR2 ANQGSEA. CDR3: CSVPPGVAGLYNEQFF. DNA of the CDR3: TGCAGCGTTCCCCCTGGGGTTGCGGGGCTTTACAATGAGCAGTTCTTC.

The CDR3 reads CASSIQRDRVKSWAFF. The DNA for the CDR3 is TGTGCCAGTAGTATTCAACGGGACAGGGTTAAGAGTTGGGCTTTCTTT. The chain carries TRBV19 and TRBJ1-1; 9 bases match TRBD1. The J segment lost 11 bases and the V segment lost 3 bases, leaving 16 bases of the junction unmatched. The germline V gene encodes CDR1 LNHDA and CDR2 SQIVND (reference sequence). CDR3 length: 16 residues. The variable domain in full, completed from reference TRBV19 and TRBJ1-1, reads DGGITQSPKYLFRKEGQNVTLSCEQNLNHDAMYWYRQDPGQGLRLIYYSQIVNDFQKGDIAEGYSVSREKKESFPLTVTSAQKNPTAFYLCASSIQRDRVKSWAFFGQGTRLTVV.

V usage is TRBV6-2 or TRBV6-3 and J usage is TRBJ2-7, with 13 bases matching TRBD2. V was clipped by 0 bases and J by 4 bases; unmatched bases: 6. The germline gives CDR1 MNHEY, CDR2 SVGEGT. CDR3 length equals 17 residues. DNA of the CDR3: TGTGCCAGCAGTTACTCGAAGGGACTAGCGGGGTCTTACGAGCAGTACTTC. Residues: CASSYSKGLAGSYEQYF.

The V and J genes are TRBV27 and TRBJ1-5, with 10 bases fitting TRBD1. CDR1 and CDR2 (germline): MNHEY, SMNVEV (reference sequence). The V gene end was trimmed by 5 bases and the J gene end by 9 bases; junction bases not matched to a gene: 10. This CDR3 spans 15 amino acids. CDR3 amino acids: CASSPGTGVGRPQHF. The CDR3 coding sequence is TGTGCCAGCAGTCCCGGGACAGGGGTAGGACGGCCCCAGCATTTT.

The chain carries TRBV5-1 and TRBJ2-7, with 7 bases that match TRBD1. CDR1 SGHRS and CDR2 YFSETQ come from the germline V gene. Trimming removed 5 bases from V and 5 bases from J; junction bases left unmatched: 16. This CDR3 has 16 amino acids. CDR3 DNA sequence: TGCGCCAGCAGGGTTGGGGGCCGGGACAGTGCAGACGAGCAGTACTTC. As protein: CASRVGGRDSADEQYF.

The rearrangement joins TRBV18 to TRBJ1-6, with D perhaps TRBD1 (6 bases). The V gene lost 0 bases and the J gene lost 7 bases, with 16 bases spanning the gap. The CDR3 runs to 17 residues. CDR1 is KGHSH, CDR2 LQKENI, per germline. The CDR3 region has the DNA TGTGCCAGCTCACCACCCCAGCAGGGGAGTGGGAATTCACCCCTCCACTTT. This gives the protein CASSPPQQGSGNSPLHF.

The chain carries TRBV6-4 and TRBJ2-3, with D possibly TRBD2 on 6 matching bases. The CDR3 spans 14 residues. Germline loops: CDR1 MRHNA, CDR2 SNTAGT. V dropped 6 bases and J dropped 2 bases, with 12 bases sitting between them. CDR3 sequence reads: CASSRDSDTDTQYF. The CDR3, as DNA: TGTGCCAGCAGCAGGGACTCTGACACAGATACGCAGTATTTT.

This chain joins TRBV6-6 and TRBJ1-5, with TRBD1 matching 8 bases. The CDR3 covers 15 residues. Looked up from germline, CDR1 is MNHNY and CDR2 is SVGAGI (reference sequence). Trimming removed 5 bases from V and 0 bases from J; junction bases left unmatched: 3. The CDR3 loop reads CASSDRGSSNQPQHF. CDR3 nucleotide sequence: TGTGCCAGCAGTGACAGGGGATCTAGCAATCAGCCCCAGCATTTT.

The sample holds one count of this clone. The chain carries TRBV4-3 and TRBJ2-5, with 9 positions matching TRBD1. This CDR3 is 17 amino acids long. In germline, CDR1 is LGHNA, CDR2 YSLEER. Trimming cost V 2 bases and J 5 bases; bases outside gene matches: 12. CDR3 in amino acids: CASSQKSGTGGMETQYF. In DNA, the CDR3 is TGCGCCAGCAGCCAAAAATCGGGTACAGGGGGCATGGAGACCCAGTACTTC.